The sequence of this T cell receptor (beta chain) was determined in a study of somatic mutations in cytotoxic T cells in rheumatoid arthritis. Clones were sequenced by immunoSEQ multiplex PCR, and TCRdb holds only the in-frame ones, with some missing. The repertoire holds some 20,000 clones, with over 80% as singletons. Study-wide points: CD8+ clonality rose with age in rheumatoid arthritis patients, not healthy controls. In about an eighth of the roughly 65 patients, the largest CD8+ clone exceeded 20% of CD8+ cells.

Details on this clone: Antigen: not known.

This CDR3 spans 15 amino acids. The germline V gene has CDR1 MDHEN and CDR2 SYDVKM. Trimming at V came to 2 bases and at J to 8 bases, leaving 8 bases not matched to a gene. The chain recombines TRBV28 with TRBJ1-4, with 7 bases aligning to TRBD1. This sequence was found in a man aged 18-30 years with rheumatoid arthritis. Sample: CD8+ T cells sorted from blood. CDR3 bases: TGTGCCAGCAGTTTACATCCAGGGGGTACCGAAAAACTGTTTTTT. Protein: CASSLHPGGTEKLFF.